These T cell receptor beta chains were read from a single sample in a study of blood T cell repertoires in COVID-19. Libraries were prepared by immunoSEQ multiplex PCR; TCRdb keeps only in-frame clonotypes and omits some of them. The data hold more than 95,000 clones, with less than 90% observed a single time. The sample was peripheral blood. All receptors come from a woman aged 80 or older with acute or convalescent COVID-19. The CDR3 runs from the conserved cysteine through the conserved F or W. The size field is filled for only some rows; it gives once, few, many or a size class.

V gene	clone size	CDR3 length	J gene	CDR3 protein
TRBV11-3	few	16	TRBJ1-2	CASSLDPPGGYYGYTF
TRBV11-2	NA	15	TRBJ2-5	CASNSQGPTQETQYF
TRBV4-3	few	15	TRBJ2-1	CASSQLWGPYNEQFF
TRBV19	NA	14	TRBJ1-2	CASTGGDRRYGYTF
TRBV15	once	14	TRBJ1-2	CATSKRQGNYGYTF
TRBV5-1	NA	16	TRBJ2-2	CASSLGVGGAAGELFF
TRBV6-2/TRBV6-3	NA	15	TRBJ1-2	CASSADSRQNYGYTF
TRBV4-3	NA	15	TRBJ2-7	CASSQDSGTAYEQYF
TRBV18	NA	16	TRBJ2-3	CASSPPGGGITDTQYF
TRBV10-1	NA	16	TRBJ2-5	CASSFLAGGTKETQYF
TRBV29-1	NA	12	TRBJ1-1	CSATVLNTEAFF